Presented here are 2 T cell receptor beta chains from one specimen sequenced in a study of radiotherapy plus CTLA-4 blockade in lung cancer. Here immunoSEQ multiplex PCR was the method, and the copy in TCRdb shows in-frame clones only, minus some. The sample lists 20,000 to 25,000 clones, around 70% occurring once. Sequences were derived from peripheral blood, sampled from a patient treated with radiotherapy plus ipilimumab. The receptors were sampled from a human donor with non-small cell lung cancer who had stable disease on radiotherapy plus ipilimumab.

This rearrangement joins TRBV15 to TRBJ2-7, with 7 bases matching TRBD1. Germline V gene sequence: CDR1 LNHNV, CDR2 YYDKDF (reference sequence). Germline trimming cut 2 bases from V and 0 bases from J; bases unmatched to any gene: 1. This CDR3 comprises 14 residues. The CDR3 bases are TGTGCCACCAGCAGAAGGGACAGCTCCTACGAGCAGTACTTC. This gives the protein CATSRRDSSYEQYF.

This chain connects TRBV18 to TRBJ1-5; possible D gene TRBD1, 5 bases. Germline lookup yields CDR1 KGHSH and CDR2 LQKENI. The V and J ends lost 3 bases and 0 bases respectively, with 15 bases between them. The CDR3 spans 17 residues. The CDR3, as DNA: TGTGCCAGCTCACCGTCCGTAAGGGGCCATAGCAATCAGCCCCAGCATTTT. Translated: CASSPSVRGHSNQPQHF.